These 13 T cell receptor beta chains share one sample of origin, sequenced in a study of CD8 T cells in Susac syndrome. Reverse transcription of about 0.5 to 1 ug RNA was carried out with random hexamers. Each CDR3 protein is one row after TCRdb ran MiXCR on the immunoSEQ multiplex PCR reads. Seen here are just over 300,000 distinct CDR3 sequences, about 92% observed once, and the top ten hold 0.06% to 0.075%. Sequencing was performed on CD4+ T cells from PBMCs. These receptors came from a human donor with multiple sclerosis.

This chain links TRBV30 with TRBJ1-5; 7 bases are shared with TRBD1. V was pared by 6 bases and J by 2 bases, with 4 bases of the junction left unmatched. The length of the CDR3 is 13 residues. Germline CDR1 GTSNPN, CDR2 SVGIG (reference sequence). This CDR3 reads CACQGVGNQPQHF. The CDR3 DNA follows: TGTGCCTGCCAGGGGGTAGGCAATCAGCCCCAGCATTTT.

The chain combines TRBV2 with TRBJ2-2, with D perhaps TRBD2 (7 bases). The ends were cut back, 7 bases at V and 5 bases at J, with 23 bases in the middle. CDR1 and CDR2 from the germline V gene are SNHLY and FYNNEI. This CDR3 has 17 residues. CDR3 DNA: TGTGCCAGCACCGGGGAGGGGACAAGGAGGAGGACCGGGGAGCTGTTTTTT. Translating it yields CASTGEGTRRRTGELFF.

This chain links TRBV11-2 with TRBJ2-3; D unresolved. With 5 bases removed from V and 6 bases from J, the gap between germline ends came to 9 bases. The CDR3 covers 12 residues. From germline, CDR1 is SGHAT and CDR2 FQNNGV. CDR3 coding DNA: TGTGCCAGCAGCGGGCCGTCGGATACGCAGTATTTT. Translating it yields CASSGPSDTQYF.

V is TRBV29-1 and J is TRBJ2-7; 8 bases fit TRBD1. With V trimmed by 1 base and J by 9 bases, 14 bases remained unmatched. Germline loops: CDR1 SQVTM, CDR2 ANQGSEA. The CDR3 totals 15 residues. In nucleotides, the CDR3 is TGCAGCGTTGAAGGTCTCGACAGGGGTGGCATCGGGCAGTACTTC. It translates to CSVEGLDRGGIGQYF.

The chain recombines TRBV20-1 with TRBJ2-5; TRBD1 is a possible D gene (6 bases). The CDR3 loop spans 13 amino acids. V lost 6 bases, J lost 7 bases, and 18 bases lay in between. From germline, CDR1 is DFQATT and CDR2 SNEGSKA (reference sequence). The CDR3 spells CSALQGSGGTQYF. CDR3 sequence (DNA): TGCAGTGCGCTGCAGGGGTCCGGAGGGACCCAGTACTTC.

The chain recombines TRBV10-3 with TRBJ2-5, with 12 nucleotides matching TRBD2. This CDR3 is 18 amino acids long. The V and J ends lost 2 bases and 4 bases, in that order; junction bases with no gene match: 11. Germline V lookup: CDR1 ENHRY, CDR2 SYGVKD. The DNA of the CDR3 is TGTGCCATCAGTGAGGACCCAATAGCTAGCGGGAGGGGAGAGACCCAGTACTTC. Protein sequence: CAISEDPIASGRGETQYF.

CDR3 DNA sequence: TGTGCCAGCAGCTTAAGTCATTCGACCGGGGAGCTGTTTTTT. Its translation: CASSLSHSTGELFF. This rearrangement joins TRBV7-2 to TRBJ2-2; the D is unclear. The V end lost 2 bases, the J end lost 5 bases, and 9 bases lay between the germline ends. This CDR3 region has 14 residues. Per the germline V gene, CDR1 is SGHTA and CDR2 is FQGNSA.

The chain is built from TRBV28 and TRBJ2-1; D unclear. Trimming shortened V by 10 bases and J by 4 bases, and 11 bases separated the two germline ends. The CDR3 has 12 amino acids. CDR1 and CDR2 (germline): MDHEN, SYDVKM. The CDR3 DNA is TGTGCCATCGGGTGGCTGTACAATGAGCAGTTCTTC. Translating gives CAIGWLYNEQFF.

This chain uses TRBV6-2 or TRBV6-3 with TRBJ2-1; TRBD2 agrees at 12 bases. Losses at the gene ends were 3 bases for V and 3 bases for J; bases not matched to a gene: 6. The CDR3 extends over 17 amino acids. Germline V gene data show CDR1 as MNHEY and CDR2 as SVGEGT. The CDR3 loop reads CASSYRTSGTRYNEQFF. The CDR3 DNA reads as TGTGCCAGCAGTTATAGGACTAGCGGGACCCGCTACAATGAGCAGTTCTTC.

The chain joins TRBV20-1 to TRBJ2-7; perhaps TRBD2 as D (6 bases). The CDR3 consists of 15 residues. Germline V lookup: CDR1 DFQATT, CDR2 SNEGSKA (reference sequence). V lost 6 bases and J lost 6, with 24 bases in between. The CDR3 DNA reads TGCAGTGCGCAGAGGGCCGACGGCGGGACGGGCGAGCAGTACTTC. Its translation is CSAQRADGGTGEQYF.

This clonotype was picked up one time. V gene TRBV30 combines with J gene TRBJ1-1; tentative D call: TRBD1 (5 bases). CDR3 length equals 13 residues. Looked up from germline, CDR1 is GTSNPN and CDR2 is SVGIG (reference sequence). V was trimmed by 0 bases and J by 10 bases, leaving 15 bases between them. CDR3 sequence (DNA): TGTGCCTGGAGTGTAGGACGCTTCCAGGGAGCTTTCTTT. Protein product: CAWSVGRFQGAFF.

This sequence joins TRBV14 and TRBJ2-7; D unclear. CDR3 size: 14 residues. With 0 bases removed from V and 1 base from J, the gap between germline ends came to 7 bases. The germline V gene has CDR1 SGHDN and CDR2 FVKESK. CDR3 nucleotides: TGTGCCAGCAGCCAAGACAGATATTCCTACGAGCAGTACTTC. Translation: CASSQDRYSYEQYF.

This rearrangement joins TRBV12-3 or TRBV12-4 to TRBJ2-5; TRBD2 is a possible D gene (6 bases). The CDR3 length is 15 residues. V was cut by 3 bases and J by 5 bases, with 16 bases left in between. Here the CDR3 DNA reads TGTGCCAGCAGTTTCCTCGACGGGAGAGGCGAGACCCAGTACTTC. Its translation is CASSFLDGRGETQYF.